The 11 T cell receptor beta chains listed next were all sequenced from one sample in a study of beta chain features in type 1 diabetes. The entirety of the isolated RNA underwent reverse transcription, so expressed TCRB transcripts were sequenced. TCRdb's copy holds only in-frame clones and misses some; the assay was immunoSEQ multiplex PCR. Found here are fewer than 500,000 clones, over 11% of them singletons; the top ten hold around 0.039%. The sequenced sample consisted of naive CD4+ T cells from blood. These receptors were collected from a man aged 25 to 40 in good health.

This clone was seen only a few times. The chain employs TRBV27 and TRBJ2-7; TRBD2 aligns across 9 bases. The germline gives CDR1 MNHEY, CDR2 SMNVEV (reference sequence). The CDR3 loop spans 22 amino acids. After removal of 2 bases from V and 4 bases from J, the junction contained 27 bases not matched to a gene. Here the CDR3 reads CASSLKYRGLAGEKTSDYEQYV. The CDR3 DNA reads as TGTGCCAGCAGTTTAAAATATCGAGGATTAGCGGGAGAAAAAACTTCGGATTACGAGCAGTACGTC.

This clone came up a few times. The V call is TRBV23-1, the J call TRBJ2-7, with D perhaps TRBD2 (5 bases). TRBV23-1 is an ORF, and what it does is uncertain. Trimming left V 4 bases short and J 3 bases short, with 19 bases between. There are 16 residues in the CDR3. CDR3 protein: CASSRRFQRGVYEQYV. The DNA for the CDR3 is TGCGCCAGCAGTCGGAGGTTCCAACGGGGAGTCTACGAGCAGTACGTC.

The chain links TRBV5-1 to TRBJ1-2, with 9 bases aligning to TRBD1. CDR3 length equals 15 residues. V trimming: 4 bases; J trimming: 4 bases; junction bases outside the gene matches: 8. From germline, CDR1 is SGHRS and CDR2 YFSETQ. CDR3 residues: CASSARDRDSYGYTF. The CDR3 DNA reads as TGCGCCAGCAGCGCCCGGGACAGGGATAGCTATGGCTACACCTTC.

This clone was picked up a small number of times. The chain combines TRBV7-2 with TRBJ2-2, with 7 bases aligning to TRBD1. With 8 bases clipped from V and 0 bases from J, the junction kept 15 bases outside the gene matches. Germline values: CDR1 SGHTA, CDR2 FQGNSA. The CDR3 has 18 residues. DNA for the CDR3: TGTGCCAGCCGCTACAGCACGTTAGGGGGCGCGAACACCGGGGAGCTGTTTTTT. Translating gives CASRYSTLGGANTGELFF.

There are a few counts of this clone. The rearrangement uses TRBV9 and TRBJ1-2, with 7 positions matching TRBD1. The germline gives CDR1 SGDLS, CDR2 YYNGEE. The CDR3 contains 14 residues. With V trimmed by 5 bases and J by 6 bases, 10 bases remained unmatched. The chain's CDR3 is CASSEIQGGHGYTF. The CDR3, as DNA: TGTGCCAGCAGTGAAATCCAGGGGGGACATGGCTACACCTTC.

DNA for the CDR3: TGTGCCAGCAGCTTACTGCCGGGACAGGCGGTGTACGAGCAGTACTTC. This sequence encodes CASSLLPGQAVYEQYF. This chain connects TRBV11-2 to TRBJ2-7; 8 nucleotides agree with TRBD1. The ends lost 2 bases at V and 4 bases at J; junction bases unmatched: 10. CDR1 is SGHAT, CDR2 FQNNGV, per germline. The CDR3 runs 16 residues.

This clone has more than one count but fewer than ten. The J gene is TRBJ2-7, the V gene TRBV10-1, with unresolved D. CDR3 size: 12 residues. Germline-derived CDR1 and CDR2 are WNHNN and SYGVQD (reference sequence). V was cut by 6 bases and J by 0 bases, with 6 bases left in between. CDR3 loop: CASRRPSYEQYV. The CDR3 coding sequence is TGCGCCAGCAGAAGGCCCTCCTACGAGCAGTACGTC.

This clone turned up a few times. CDR3 protein: CAQQSGFESEQFF. CDR3 DNA sequence: TGTGCCCAACAGAGCGGGTTCGAGAGTGAGCAGTTCTTC. The J gene is TRBJ2-1, the V gene TRBV30; TRBD2 might be the D (6 bases). Germline V gives CDR1 GTSNPN, CDR2 SVGIG (reference sequence). V was clipped by 8 bases and J by 9 bases, with 20 bases between them. This CDR3 has 13 residues.

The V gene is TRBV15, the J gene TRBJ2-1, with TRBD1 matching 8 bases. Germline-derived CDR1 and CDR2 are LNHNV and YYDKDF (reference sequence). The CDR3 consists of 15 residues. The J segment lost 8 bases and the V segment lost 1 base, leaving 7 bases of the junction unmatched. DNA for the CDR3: TGTGCCACCAGCAGAGCGGGACAGGCTACCGATGAGCAGTTCTTC. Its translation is CATSRAGQATDEQFF.

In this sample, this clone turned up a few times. CDR3 DNA: TGTGCCTGGAGTGTCGAAGGGTGGGGAAACACCATATATTTT. This codes for CAWSVEGWGNTIYF. V gene TRBV30 combines with J gene TRBJ1-3; D is uncertain. The CDR3 extends over 14 amino acids. Germline V CDR1 and CDR2: GTSNPN, SVGIG (reference sequence). Trimming took off 0 bases at V and 4 bases at J, with 10 bases between the two ends. The full variable domain, in which reference TRBV30 and TRBJ1-3 provide the parts outside the CDR3, is SQTIHQWPATLVQPVGSPLSLECTVEGTSNPNLYWYRQAAGRGLQLLFYSVGIGQISSEVPQNLSASRPQDRQFILSSKKLLLSDSGFYLCAWSVEGWGNTIYFGEGSWLTVV.

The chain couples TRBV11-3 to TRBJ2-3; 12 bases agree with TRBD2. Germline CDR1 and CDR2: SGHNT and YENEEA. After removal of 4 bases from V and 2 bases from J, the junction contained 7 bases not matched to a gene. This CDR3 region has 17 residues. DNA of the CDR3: TGTGCCAGCAGCTCCCGACTAGCGGGAGAATTCACAGATACGCAGTATTTT. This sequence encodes CASSSRLAGEFTDTQYF.